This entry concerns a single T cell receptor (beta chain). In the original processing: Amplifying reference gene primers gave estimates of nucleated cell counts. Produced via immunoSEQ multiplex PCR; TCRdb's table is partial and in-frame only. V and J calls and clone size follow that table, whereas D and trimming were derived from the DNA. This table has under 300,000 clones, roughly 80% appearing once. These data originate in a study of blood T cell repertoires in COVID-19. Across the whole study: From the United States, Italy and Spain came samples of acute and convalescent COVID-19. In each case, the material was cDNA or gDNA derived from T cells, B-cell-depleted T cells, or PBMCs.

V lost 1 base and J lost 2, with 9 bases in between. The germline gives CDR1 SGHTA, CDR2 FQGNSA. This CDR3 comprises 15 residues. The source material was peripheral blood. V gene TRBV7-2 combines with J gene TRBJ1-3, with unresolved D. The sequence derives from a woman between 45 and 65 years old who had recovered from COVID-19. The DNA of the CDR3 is TGTGCCAGCAGCTTAGTCGGGGTCACTGGAAACACCATATATTTT. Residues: CASSLVGVTGNTIYF.